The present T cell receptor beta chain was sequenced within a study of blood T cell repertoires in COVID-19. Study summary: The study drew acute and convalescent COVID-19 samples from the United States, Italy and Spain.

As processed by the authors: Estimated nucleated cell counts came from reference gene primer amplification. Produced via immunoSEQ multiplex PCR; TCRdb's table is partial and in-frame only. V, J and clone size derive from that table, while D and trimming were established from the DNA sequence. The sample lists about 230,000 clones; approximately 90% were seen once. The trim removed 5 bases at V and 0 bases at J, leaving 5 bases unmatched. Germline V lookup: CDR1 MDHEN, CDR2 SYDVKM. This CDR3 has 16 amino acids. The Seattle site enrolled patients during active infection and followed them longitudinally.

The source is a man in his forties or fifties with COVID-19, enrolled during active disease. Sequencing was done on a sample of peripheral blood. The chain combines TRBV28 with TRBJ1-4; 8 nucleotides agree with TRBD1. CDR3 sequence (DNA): TGTGCCAGCAGTCTGACAGGGGCCGCAACTAATGAAAAACTGTTTTTT. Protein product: CASSLTGAATNEKLFF.